The 25 T cell receptor beta chains given below trace back to one sample, sequenced in a study of blood T cells in healthy people across ages. Sample-barcoded 5' priming and a J-beta primer mix drove a second PCR of about 7 to 12 cycles. In TCRdb, the 5' RACE reads were re-called with MiXCR into one record per CDR3 protein. The repertoire holds around 870,000 distinct CDR3 sequences, with less than 35% as singletons. Sequencing was performed on blood. The receptors originated from a woman of 80 years or more in good health.

V and J are TRBV7-8 and TRBJ2-1; 8 nucleotides line up with TRBD2. The germline V gene has CDR1 SGHVS and CDR2 FQNEAQ. Trimming took 5 bases from V and 5 from J; bases not matched to a gene: 8. CDR3 length: 15 residues. CDR3 region: CASSNSGALNNEQFF. In DNA form, the CDR3 reads TGTGCCAGCAGCAATAGCGGGGCACTTAACAATGAGCAGTTCTTC.

This clonotype was observed at least ten times. The V call is TRBV20-1, the J call TRBJ1-2; 9 bases line up with TRBD1. The CDR3 is made up of 14 amino acids. V shed 6 bases, J shed 4 bases, and the junction held 9 bases outside the gene matches. The germline gives CDR1 DFQATT, CDR2 SNEGSKA (reference sequence). The CDR3 sequence: CSAPGTGGAYGYTF. The CDR3 nucleotides read TGCAGTGCGCCGGGTACAGGGGGCGCCTATGGCTACACCTTC.

This clonotype has ten or more counts. The chain couples TRBV7-9 to TRBJ2-5; 7 nucleotides match TRBD2. Looked up from germline, CDR1 is SEHNR and CDR2 is FQNEAQ (reference sequence). The length of the CDR3 is 14 residues. J was trimmed by 5 bases and V by 5 bases; bases with no gene match: 8. The CDR3 DNA follows: TGTGCCAGCAGCCTCCAGACTAGCTTGGAGACCCAGTACTTC. Its translation is CASSLQTSLETQYF.

This clonotype was observed many times. The chain combines TRBV24-1 with TRBJ2-6; no firm D call. The CDR3 runs 14 residues. Germline CDR1 reads KGHDR; CDR2 reads SFDVKD. Between the trimmed V and J ends, which lost 8 bases and 0 bases, there was a span of 7 bases. CDR3 coding DNA: TGTGCCACCAACAGCCTCTCTGGGGCCAACGTCCTGACTTTC. Its protein is CATNSLSGANVLTF.

V usage is TRBV2 and J usage is TRBJ2-3; D uncertain. The CDR3 covers 15 residues. Germline values: CDR1 SNHLY, CDR2 FYNNEI. The V gene lost 5 bases and the J gene lost 0 bases, with 12 bases spanning the gap. The CDR3 DNA follows: TGTGCCAGCAGTAGGTTGGCTTCTAGCACAGATACGCAGTATTTT. Translating gives CASSRLASSTDTQYF.

In regard to this clonotype: This may be a read error: a much more frequent sequence differs by one nucleotide. This rearrangement joins TRBV24-1 to TRBJ2-1, with 13 bases that match TRBD2. The CDR3 runs 18 residues. Germline CDR1 and CDR2: KGHDR and SFDVKD. CDR3 sequence reads: CATSDTSGGAISYNERFF. CDR3 bases: TGTGCCACCAGTGATACTAGCGGGGGGGCCATTTCCTACAATGAGCGGTTCTTC.

This clonotype was seen many times. This chain uses TRBV4-3 with TRBJ2-3; no clear D. Germline loops: CDR1 LGHNA, CDR2 YSLEER. V was cut by 1 base and J by 2 bases, with 10 bases left in between. This CDR3 spans 15 amino acids. As DNA, the CDR3 is TGCGCCAGCAGCCAAGCGGCCACTACCACAGATACGCAGTATTTT. Amino acid sequence: CASSQAATTTDTQYF.

This chain uses TRBV7-9 with TRBJ1-1; 8 bases line up with TRBD1. The CDR3 is made up of 15 amino acids. Trimming cost V 2 bases and J 8 bases; bases outside gene matches: 10. Germline V CDR1 and CDR2: SEHNR, FQNEAQ (reference sequence). Here the CDR3 DNA reads TGTGCCAGCAGCTTAAGCGGGGCGGACAGGGAGGAAGCTTTCTTT. Translation gives CASSLSGADREEAFF. The full variable domain, with the rest looked up from reference TRBV7-9 and TRBJ1-1, is DTGVSQNPRHKITKRGQNVTFRCDPISEHNRLYWYRQTLGQGPEFLTYFQNEAQLEKSRLLSDRFSAERPKGSFSTLEIQRTEQGDSAMYLCASSLSGADREEAFFGQGTRLTVV.

This clonotype was observed many times. The chain carries TRBV30 and TRBJ2-7; no clear D. V was shortened by 5 bases and J by 3 bases, with 5 bases between the two germline ends. Germline CDR1 is GTSNPN and CDR2 is SVGIG (reference sequence). The CDR3 contains 10 residues. Here the CDR3 reads CAWGDYEQYF. The CDR3 bases are TGTGCCTGGGGGGACTACGAGCAGTACTTC. Filled out from reference TRBV30 and TRBJ2-7, the complete variable domain reads SQTIHQWPATLVQPVGSPLSLECTVEGTSNPNLYWYRQAAGRGLQLLFYSVGIGQISSEVPQNLSASRPQDRQFILSSKKLLLSDSGFYLCAWGDYEQYFGPGTRLTVT.

The chain couples TRBV11-2 to TRBJ2-2; 7 bases are shared with TRBD2. Germline loops: CDR1 SGHAT, CDR2 FQNNGV. V was pared by 3 bases and J by 3 bases, with 4 bases of the junction left unmatched. This CDR3 has 15 amino acids. As DNA, the CDR3 is TGTGCCAGCAGCTTTGCTAGCGGATACACCGGGGAGCTGTTTTTT. Protein sequence: CASSFASGYTGELFF.

This clonotype was seen ten or more times. The chain links TRBV5-5 to TRBJ2-1; the match to TRBD1 covers 9 bases. The CDR3 is 16 amino acids. V dropped 2 bases and J dropped 0; count of bases not matched to a gene: 3. CDR1 SGHKS and CDR2 YYEKEE come from the germline V gene (reference sequence). The CDR3 sequence: CASSFRTGDSYNEQFF. The CDR3 region has the DNA TGTGCCAGCAGCTTCCGGACAGGGGACTCCTACAATGAGCAGTTCTTC.

V is TRBV12-3 or TRBV12-4 and J is TRBJ2-2; D is perhaps TRBD1 or TRBD2 (5 bases each). Trimming stripped 8 bases from V and 4 bases from J, with 11 bases between. The length of the CDR3 is 13 residues. CDR3 amino acids: CASGRGTTGELFF. The CDR3 DNA sequence: TGTGCCAGCGGGCGAGGGACCACCGGGGAGCTGTTTTTT.

In its sample, this clonotype was seen many times. The chain is built from TRBV9 and TRBJ2-5, with 10 bases fitting TRBD2. The CDR3 is 16 residues long. CDR1 and CDR2 from the germline V gene are SGDLS and YYNGEE. Trimming cost V 4 bases and J 4 bases; bases outside gene matches: 10. The CDR3 sequence: CASSRSGGPQVETQYF. CDR3 DNA sequence: TGTGCCAGCAGCCGTAGCGGGGGGCCGCAAGTAGAGACCCAGTACTTC.

This clonotype showed up many times. The chain couples TRBV2 to TRBJ1-2; D might be TRBD1 (5 bases). V was trimmed by 5 bases and J by 4 bases, leaving 17 bases between them. CDR3 size: 15 residues. Germline CDR1 and CDR2: SNHLY and FYNNEI. The CDR3 loop is CASSSRGALSYGYTF. The CDR3, as DNA: TGTGCCAGCAGTTCTAGAGGGGCCCTCTCCTATGGCTACACCTTC. Filled out from reference TRBV2 and TRBJ1-2, the complete variable domain reads EPEVTQTPSHQVTQMGQEVILRCVPISNHLYFYWYRQILGQKVEFLVSFYNNEISEKSEIFDDQFSVERPDGSNFTLKIRSTKLEDSAMYFCASSSRGALSYGYTFGSGTRLTVV.

This clonotype was picked up a small number of times. A much larger clone differs from this one at a single base, so this may be a read error. The J gene is TRBJ2-7, the V gene TRBV7-2, with D maybe TRBD1 (6 bases). From germline, CDR1 is SGHTA and CDR2 FQGNSA. V gave up 4 bases and J gave up 7 bases, with 14 bases separating them. The CDR3 runs 13 residues. The CDR3 DNA reads as TGTGCCAGCAGCTCAGGGGTATCGGGGGAGCAGTACTTC. Protein sequence: CASSSGVSGEQYF. Full variable domain (missing parts from reference TRBV7-2 and TRBJ2-7): GAGVSQSPSNKVTEKGKDVELRCDPISGHTALYWYRQSLGQGLEFLIYFQGNSAPDKSGLPSDRFSAERTGGSVSTLTIQRTQQEDSAVYLCASSSGVSGEQYFGPGTRLTVT.

The chain employs TRBV12-3 or TRBV12-4 and TRBJ1-2; D unresolved. The CDR3 covers 15 residues. The germline V and J ends were trimmed by 2 bases and 6 bases, with 16 bases remaining between them. CDR3 amino acids: CASSLTGTSYDGYTF. As DNA, the CDR3 is TGTGCCAGCAGTTTAACGGGCACGTCGTATGATGGCTACACCTTC.

About this clonotype itself: With a much larger clone just one base away, this may be a read error. This chain links TRBV24-1 with TRBJ1-2, with D perhaps TRBD1 (5 bases). The germline CDR1 and CDR2 sequences are KGHDR and SFDVKD. This CDR3 comprises 11 residues. The CDR3 sequence: CATQGDYSYTF. The DNA of the CDR3 is TGTGCCACCCAGGGTGACTATAGCTACACCTTC.

This chain links TRBV20-1 with TRBJ1-4; D gene ambiguous. The germline gives CDR1 DFQATT, CDR2 SNEGSKA (reference sequence). V lost 1 base and J 7 bases, leaving 19 bases between the germline ends. The CDR3 length is 16 residues. This CDR3 is CSARGLSGPEGEKLFF. The CDR3 nucleotides are TGCAGTGCTAGAGGCCTAAGCGGGCCCGAGGGTGAAAAACTGTTTTTT.

This chain connects TRBV11-3 to TRBJ2-3, with 8 bases identical to TRBD2. The CDR3 has 15 residues. V was clipped by 3 bases and J by 9 bases; unmatched bases: 11. Germline V gene data show CDR1 as SGHNT and CDR2 as YENEEA. The CDR3 DNA is TGTGCCAGCAGCTTTCGAGCGGGGGCCCCATGGACGCAGTATTTT. Translated, it gives CASSFRAGAPWTQYF. Full variable domain (outside the CDR3, taken from reference TRBV11-3 and TRBJ2-3): EAGVVQSPRYKIIEKKQPVAFWCNPISGHNTLYWYLQNLGQGPELLIRYENEEAVDDSQLPKDRFSAERLKGVDSTLKIQPAELGDSAVYLCASSFRAGAPWTQYFGPGTRLTVL.

CDR3 protein: CSAREAQGVYEQYF. The CDR3 DNA reads as TGCAGTGCTAGAGAGGCACAGGGGGTCTACGAGCAGTACTTC. The chain has TRBV20-1 and TRBJ2-5; 8 nucleotides match TRBD1. The J call is in doubt because the DNA end fits TRBJ2-7 better. CDR1 and CDR2 (germline): DFQATT, SNEGSKA (reference sequence). The CDR3 runs to 14 residues.

This chain connects TRBV9 to TRBJ2-1; unclear D gene. CDR1 is SGDLS, CDR2 YYNGEE, per germline. Trimming pared 0 bases from V and 8 bases from J, leaving 12 bases between. The CDR3 consists of 14 residues. The CDR3 reads CASSVGPPGHEQFF. The CDR3 DNA sequence: TGTGCCAGCAGCGTAGGACCCCCTGGGCATGAGCAGTTCTTC.

This clonotype was detected only a few times. Just one base apart from a much larger clone, this may be a read error. The chain is built from TRBV24-1 and TRBJ2-7; D possibly matches TRBD1 or TRBD2 (6 bases each). The J call may be incorrect, as the DNA end agrees better with TRBJ2-5. Germline V CDR1 and CDR2: KGHDR, SFDVKD. The CDR3 length is 16 residues. The CDR3 loop reads CAASDSSVTGGKTQYF. The CDR3 region has the DNA TGTGCCGCCAGTGACTCCTCTGTGACAGGAGGGAAGACCCAGTACTTC.

The V and J genes are TRBV4-1 and TRBJ2-7; possibly TRBD1 for D (6 bases). Trimming cost V 3 bases and J 3 bases, with 21 bases left between them. This CDR3 region has 17 residues. CDR1 is MGHRA and CDR2 is YSYEKL in the germline V gene. CDR3: CASSHQGDRRGYYEQYF. CDR3 sequence (DNA): TGCGCCAGCAGCCACCAGGGAGACAGGAGAGGCTACTACGAGCAGTACTTC.

This clonotype was detected only a few times. CDR3: CASSPLAGGPYEQFF. The CDR3 DNA reads as TGTGCCAGCAGCCCTCTAGCGGGGGGGCCCTATGAGCAGTTCTTC. The V call is TRBV12-3 or TRBV12-4, the J call TRBJ2-1, with 12 bases lining up with TRBD2. The length of the CDR3 is 15 residues. V shed 6 bases, J shed 8 bases, and the junction held 8 bases outside the gene matches.

This clonotype was picked up a small number of times. The germline gene is not matched at one end of the junction; a read error may be the cause. The chain links TRBV4-1 to TRBJ2-7; no definite D call. The J call may be incorrect, as the DNA end agrees better with TRBJ2-5. CDR1 is MGHRA and CDR2 is YSYEKL in the germline V gene. This CDR3 comprises 15 residues. This CDR3 is CVSSQGDSSFETQYF. Here the CDR3 DNA reads TGCGTCAGCAGCCAAGGAGACTCGAGCTTCGAGACCCAGTACTTC.